These T cell receptor beta chains were read from a single sample in a study of T cell repertoires in cytomegalovirus infection. TCRdb fed the reads into MiXCR, producing one record per CDR3 protein. The table records roughly 720,000 distinct CDR3 sequences, approximately 34% of them present only once. Sequencing was done on a sample of PBMCs. The receptors were gathered from a human donor in good health (CMV status not recorded). Some clones in this sample may be carry-over from other donors' samples. CDR3s include the opening cysteine and the closing phenylalanine or tryptophan. D genes are given only for firm matches. A row's size may be missing; if present it is once, few, many or a size class.

j_gene,v_gene,d_gene,abundance,CDR3aa,CDR3nt
TRBJ2-7,TRBV12-3/TRBV12-4,-,-,CASSTTDPSYEQYF,TGTGCCAGCAGTACCACTGATCCCTCCTACGAGCAGTACTTC
TRBJ1-2,TRBV29-1,-,-,CSVELGGRRGYTF,TGCAGCGTTGAGCTGGGGGGGCGGCGTGGCTACACCTTC
TRBJ2-3,TRBV7-9,-,few,CASSQSLTEDTQYF,TGTGCCAGCAGCCAGTCCTTGACAGAAGATACGCAGTATTTT
TRBJ2-1,TRBV7-6,TRBD2,many,CASSQKSHSWTSGYNEQFF,TGTGCCAGCAGCCAAAAATCACATAGCTGGACTAGCGGGTACAATGAGCAGTTCTTC
TRBJ1-1,TRBV27,TRBD1,few,CASSMGQGYTEAFF,TGTGCCAGCAGTATGGGACAGGGCTACACTGAAGCTTTCTTT
TRBJ1-5,TRBV4-1,-,-,CASSQDPLAHQPQHF,TGCGCCAGCAGCCAAGATCCCCTGGCCCATCAGCCCCAGCATTTT
TRBJ2-2,TRBV11-2,-,-,CASSSGGHQNTGELFF,TGTGCCAGCAGCTCTGGGGGGCACCAAAACACCGGGGAGCTGTTTTTT
TRBJ1-2,TRBV7-8,-,-,CASSLAQGLNYGYTF,TGTGCCAGCAGCTTAGCCCAGGGGCTTAACTATGGCTACACCTTC
TRBJ1-5,TRBV6-6,-,-,CASSYKGPRSNQPQHF,TGTGCCAGCAGTTACAAGGGACCGAGGAGCAATCAGCCCCAGCATTTT
TRBJ2-1,TRBV28,-,few,CASSSRDREQFF,TGTGCCAGCAGTTCCCGGGACCGTGAGCAGTTCTTC
TRBJ2-7,TRBV6-6,-,-,CASSYSTGSEQYF,TGTGCCAGCAGTTATTCTACAGGGAGCGAGCAGTACTTC
TRBJ2-1,TRBV28,TRBD1,-,CASSPTSDRDGSSYNEQFF,TGTGCCAGCAGTCCAACCAGTGACAGGGACGGTAGCTCCTACAATGAGCAGTTCTTC
TRBJ1-4,TRBV4-1,-,-,CASSQELWQGNEKLFF,TGCGCCAGCAGCCAAGAATTGTGGCAGGGTAATGAAAAACTGTTTTTT
TRBJ1-1,TRBV20-1,-,few,CSARRMNTEAFF,TGCAGTGCTAGAAGGATGAACACTGAAGCTTTCTTT
TRBJ1-4,TRBV28,-,-,CASRRAGEKLFF,TGTGCCAGCAGAAGAGCGGGTGAAAAACTGTTTTTT
TRBJ1-2,TRBV9,-,-,CASSVDAGHGYTF,TGTGCCAGCAGCGTAGACGCAGGGCATGGCTACACCTTC
TRBJ2-7,TRBV2,TRBD1,few,CASSKGTGRSYEQYF,TGTGCCAGCAGCAAGGGGACAGGGCGATCCTACGAGCAGTACTTC
TRBJ2-2,TRBV6-2/TRBV6-3,-,-,CASSYVSEGTGELFF,TGTGCCAGCAGTTACGTTAGCGAAGGTACCGGGGAGCTGTTTTTT
TRBJ1-2,TRBV19,TRBD1,few,CASSRGQGLHPYGYTF,TGTGCCAGTAGTAGAGGACAGGGGCTGCACCCCTATGGCTACACCTTC
TRBJ2-1,TRBV4-1,TRBD2,few,CASSQDPGGENNEQFF,TGCGCCAGCAGCCAAGACCCGGGAGGGGAAAACAATGAGCAGTTCTTC
TRBJ2-1,TRBV24-1,TRBD2,-,CATIETSGRISYNEQFF,TGTGCCACCATTGAGACTAGCGGGAGGATATCCTACAATGAGCAGTTCTTC
TRBJ2-1,TRBV19,-,-,CASSIEGSHVNEQFF,TGTGCCAGTAGTATCGAAGGGTCACACGTCAATGAGCAGTTCTTC
TRBJ1-4,TRBV5-6,-,-,CASSFKFSQITNEKLFF,TGTGCCAGCAGCTTTAAGTTTTCTCAGATCACTAATGAAAAACTGTTTTTT
TRBJ1-4,TRBV7-9,-,-,CATVGLTNEKLFF,TGTGCCACCGTGGGACTGACTAATGAAAAACTGTTTTTT
TRBJ2-7,TRBV15,-,-,CATSRAAGASSYEQYF,TGTGCCACCAGCAGAGCGGCAGGGGCTTCTTCCTACGAGCAGTACTTC
TRBJ2-2,TRBV12-3/TRBV12-4,-,-,CASSSDSLSTGELFF,TGTGCCAGCAGTTCCGACAGCTTATCCACCGGGGAGCTGTTTTTT
TRBJ1-6,TRBV7-2,-,many,CASSLGRTHNSPLHF,TGTGCCAGCAGCTTAGGACGGACTCATAATTCACCCCTCCACTTT
TRBJ1-5,TRBV5-5,TRBD1,-,CATHRGRGHINQPQHF,TGTGCCACGCATCGGGGCAGGGGGCACATCAATCAGCCCCAGCATTTT
TRBJ2-1,TRBV4-1,TRBD1,many,CASSQLHGQGPYNEQFF,TGCGCCAGCAGCCAACTTCACGGACAGGGCCCCTACAATGAGCAGTTCTTC
TRBJ1-1,TRBV4-1,-,few,CASSHFSQRNTEAFF,TGCGCCAGCAGCCACTTCTCCCAGAGGAACACTGAAGCTTTCTTT
TRBJ2-1,TRBV24-1,-,-,CATSDSSGAWGWGQFF,TGTGCCACCAGTGATTCAAGTGGGGCTTGGGGATGGGGGCAGTTCTTC
TRBJ2-5,TRBV7-2,-,many,CASSLDRTLQETQYF,TGTGCCAGCAGCTTAGACAGGACCCTCCAAGAGACCCAGTACTTC
TRBJ2-4,TRBV24-1,-,-,CATGHGGKNIQYF,TGTGCCACCGGCCACGGGGGAAAAAACATTCAGTACTTC
TRBJ1-1,TRBV19,-,-,CATKLGMGTEAFF,TGTGCCACAAAGCTGGGGATGGGGACTGAAGCTTTCTTT
TRBJ1-2,TRBV5-4,-,few,CASSSPPLGYTF,TGTGCCAGCAGCTCACCACCCCTAGGCTACACCTTC